This TCR beta chain was retrieved from a study of blood T cell repertoires in COVID-19. Study at large: T cells, B-cell-depleted T cells, or PBMCs provided the cDNA or gDNA that served as material.

The V and J ends lost 4 bases and 4 bases respectively, with 19 bases between them. The CDR3 totals 16 residues. Germline assignment: CDR1 MNHEY and CDR2 SVGEGT. In the original analysis: Amplification from reference gene primers served as the basis for estimated nucleated cell counts. Produced via immunoSEQ multiplex PCR; TCRdb's table is partial and in-frame only. That table is the source of V, J and clone size, and D and trimming were worked out from the DNA. The sample contains roughly 96,000 clones, around 80% of which appear only once. The chain combines TRBV6-2 or TRBV6-3 with TRBJ1-1; D may be TRBD1 (5 bases). This clonotype originated in an elderly man with acute or convalescent COVID-19. The sequenced material came from peripheral blood. The DNA of the CDR3 is TGTGCCAGCAGTTCGCAGCAGGGTGTGAGGAGCACTGAAGCTTTCTTT. Its protein is CASSSQQGVRSTEAFF.